This TCR beta chain derives from a study of blood T cell repertoires in COVID-19. This clone was seen a single time. Libraries were prepared by immunoSEQ multiplex PCR; TCRdb keeps only in-frame clonotypes and omits some of them. This repertoire shows 25,000 to 30,000 clones, about three quarters found once; its top ten account for almost 8%. The germline V gene has CDR1 MNHNS and CDR2 SASEGT. V lost 0 bases and J lost 8, with 13 bases in between. There are 15 residues in the CDR3. Sequencing was done on a sample of peripheral blood. The clonotype was recovered from a woman in her 70s with active or convalescent COVID-19. The rearrangement uses TRBV6-1 and TRBJ1-4; D is unclear. CDR3 loop: CASSEAVGRGEKLFF. The DNA of the CDR3 is TGTGCCAGCAGTGAAGCGGTCGGCCGAGGGGAAAAACTGTTTTTT.